This TCR beta chain was captured in a study of blood T cell repertoires in COVID-19. On the study more broadly: Both acute and convalescent COVID-19 samples were obtained from the United States, Italy and Spain.

V was pared by 4 bases and J by 2 bases, with 12 bases between. Germline CDR1 is KGHDR and CDR2 is SFDVKD. The CDR3 length is 15 residues. Individuals aged about 18 to 90 years were recruited from 24 US areas. In the original workflow: Using reference gene primer amplification, nucleated cell counts were estimated. The assay was immunoSEQ multiplex PCR, and TCRdb's table has in-frame clones only and misses some. Clone size and the V and J calls come from that table; the DNA yielded D and trimming. The table records about 200,000 clones, around 81% of them present only once. The receptor comes from a woman aged 45-65 years with acute COVID-19. Sequenced: PBMCs or T cells enriched from blood (not recorded which). J is TRBJ2-3 and V is TRBV24-1; no clear D gene. CDR3 residues: CATSDPGRNTDTQYF. The CDR3 region has the DNA TGTGCCACCAGTGACCCCGGTCGAAACACAGATACGCAGTATTTT.